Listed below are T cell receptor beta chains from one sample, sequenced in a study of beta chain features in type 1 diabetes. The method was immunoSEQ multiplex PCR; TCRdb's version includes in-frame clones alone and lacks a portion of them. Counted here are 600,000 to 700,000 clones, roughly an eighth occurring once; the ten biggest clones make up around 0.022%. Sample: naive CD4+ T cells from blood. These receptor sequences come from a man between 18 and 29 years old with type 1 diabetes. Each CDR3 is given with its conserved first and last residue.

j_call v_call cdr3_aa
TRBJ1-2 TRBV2 CASSEARQDGYTF
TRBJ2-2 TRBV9 CASSARLAPPGELFF
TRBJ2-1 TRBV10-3 CAISMTSGVGNEQFF
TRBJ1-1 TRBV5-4 CASASGQGMNTEAFF
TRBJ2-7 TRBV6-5 CASSYSIQSYEQYF
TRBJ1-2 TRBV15 CATSAGQNYGYTF
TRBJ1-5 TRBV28 CASNTGQGVYSNQPQHF
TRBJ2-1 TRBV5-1 CASSLVDRLSYNEQFF
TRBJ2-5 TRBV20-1 CSVEGLETQYF
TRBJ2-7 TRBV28 CASTGGDSPYEQYF
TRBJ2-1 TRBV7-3 CASSSDSSSYNEQFF
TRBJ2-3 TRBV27 CASSPTSAADTQYF
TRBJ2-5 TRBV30 CAWSVWRNAVETQYF
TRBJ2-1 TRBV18 CASSIAGTGRDNEQFF
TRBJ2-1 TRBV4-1 CASSHGNSGNNEQFF
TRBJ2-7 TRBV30 CAWSGGPTRYF
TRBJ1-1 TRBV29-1 CSVQVTATEAFF
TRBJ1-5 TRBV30 CASGPDSNQPQHF
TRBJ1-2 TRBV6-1 CASSKGTASNYGYTF
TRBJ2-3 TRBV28 CASSLSGGAEDTQYF
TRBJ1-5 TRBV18 CASSPGVGNQPQHF
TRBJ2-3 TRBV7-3 CASSLRGFGTDTQYF
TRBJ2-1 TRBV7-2 CASSLLGGNEQFF
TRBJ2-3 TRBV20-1 CSAKADTQYF
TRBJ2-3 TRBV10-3 CASKDGSFTDTQYF
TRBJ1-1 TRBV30 CASAFHRGNTEAFF
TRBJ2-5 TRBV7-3 CASSHGGVQETQYF
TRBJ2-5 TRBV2 CASSVGLAGETQYF
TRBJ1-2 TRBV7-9 CASSSSGGRGYTF
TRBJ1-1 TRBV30 CAWSVPIDTEAFF
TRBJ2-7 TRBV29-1 CSGGGQGGIYEQYF
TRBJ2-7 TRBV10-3 CAITQGLTTSYEQYF
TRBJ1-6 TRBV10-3 CAISEAGRSPLHF
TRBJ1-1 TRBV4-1 CASSQDRQGTKTEAFF